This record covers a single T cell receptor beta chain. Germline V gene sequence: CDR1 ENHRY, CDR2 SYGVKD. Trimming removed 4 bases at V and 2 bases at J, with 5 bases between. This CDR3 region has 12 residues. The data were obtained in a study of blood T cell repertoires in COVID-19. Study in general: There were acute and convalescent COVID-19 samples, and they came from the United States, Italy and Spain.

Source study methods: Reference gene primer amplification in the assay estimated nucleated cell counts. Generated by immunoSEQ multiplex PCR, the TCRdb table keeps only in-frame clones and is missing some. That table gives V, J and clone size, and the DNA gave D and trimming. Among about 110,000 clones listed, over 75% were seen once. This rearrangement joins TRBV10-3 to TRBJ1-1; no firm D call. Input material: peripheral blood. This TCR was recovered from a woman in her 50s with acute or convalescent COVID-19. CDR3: CAISADNTEAFF. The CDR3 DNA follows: TGTGCCATCAGTGCAGATAACACTGAAGCTTTCTTT.